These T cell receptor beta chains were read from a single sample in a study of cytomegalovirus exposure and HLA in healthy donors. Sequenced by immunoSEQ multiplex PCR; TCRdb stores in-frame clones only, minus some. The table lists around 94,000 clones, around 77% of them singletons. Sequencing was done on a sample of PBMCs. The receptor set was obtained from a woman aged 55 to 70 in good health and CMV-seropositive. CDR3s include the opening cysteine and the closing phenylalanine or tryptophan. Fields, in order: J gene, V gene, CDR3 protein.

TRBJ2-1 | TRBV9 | CASSVAGETYNEQFF
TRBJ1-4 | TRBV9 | CASSQGTGFSDEKLFF
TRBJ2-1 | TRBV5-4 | CASSFPSRYNEQFF
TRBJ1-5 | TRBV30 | CAFSASRVNQPQHF
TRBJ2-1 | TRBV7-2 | CASSTRVRPYNEQFF
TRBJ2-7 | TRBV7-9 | CSSSPVGLADFFYEQYF
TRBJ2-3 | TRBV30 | CAWSLFTDTQYF
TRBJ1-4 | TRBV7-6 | CASSLAQSLRGEKLFF
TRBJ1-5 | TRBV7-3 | CASSLTGRDRQPQHF
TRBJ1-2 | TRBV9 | CASSVQTGDNYGYTF
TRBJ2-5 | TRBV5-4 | CASSLASSGRSQETQYF
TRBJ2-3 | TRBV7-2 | CASSDRTSWGATQYF
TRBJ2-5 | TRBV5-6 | CASSKILAGERETQYF
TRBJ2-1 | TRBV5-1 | CASSLVGGTTGEQFF
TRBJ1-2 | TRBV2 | CASSPTGYNGYTF
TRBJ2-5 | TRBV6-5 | CASSRLAGQETQYF
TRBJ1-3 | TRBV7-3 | CASSADSGNTIYF
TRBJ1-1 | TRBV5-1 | CASSLGGNTEAFF
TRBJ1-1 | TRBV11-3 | CASSVGGLDTEAFF
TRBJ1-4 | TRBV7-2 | CASSKTGTTGEKLFF
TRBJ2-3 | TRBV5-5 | CASSLASGSPDTQYF
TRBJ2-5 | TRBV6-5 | CASRPGQGGETQYF
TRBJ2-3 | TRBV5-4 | CASSLAGADTQYF
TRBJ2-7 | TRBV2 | CASSTRWTGFYEQYF
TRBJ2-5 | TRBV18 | CASSLNGGPETQYF
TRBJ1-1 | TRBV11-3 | CASSSPGQTEAFF
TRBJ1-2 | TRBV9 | CASSGTGSGYTF
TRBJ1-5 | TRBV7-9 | CASSLGGVPDYNQPQHF
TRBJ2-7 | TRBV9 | CASSYQRGGEQYF
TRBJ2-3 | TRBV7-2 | CASSPRQGALNTQYF
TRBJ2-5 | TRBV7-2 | CASSPQVTVNF
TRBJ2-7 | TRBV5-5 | CASSLGQGAYEQYF
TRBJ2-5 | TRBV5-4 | CATTGNVQETQYF